This T cell receptor (beta chain) is from a study of post-analysis software for immune sequencing data. Turning to the study itself: Courses of disease covered relapsing-remitting, secondary progressive and progressive-relapsing multiple sclerosis. Study outcomes and limitations: When the samples were clustered directly with F measure, those that had been prepared in the same batch showed strong co-clustering. Roughly 5 TRBV segments occurring more often in patients than controls included TRBV5-6, TRBV5-1 and TRBV20-1. Multiple sclerosis was associated with a significant reduction in normalized Chao1 diversity relative to controls.

The germline V gene encodes CDR1 SGHAT and CDR2 FQNNGV. The CDR3 has 12 amino acids. V lost 6 bases to trimming and J lost 11 bases, with 13 bases between them. Regarding this clonotype: No antigen is known for it.

Unique molecular identifiers had been added to the TCR beta cDNA libraries. Approximately 0.5 million cDNA molecules were recovered from an input of about 1 to 10 million T cells. From the PCR reads, TCRdb called clonotypes with MiXCR, one entry per CDR3 protein. The data show about half a million distinct CDR3 sequences, with less than 40% seen just once and 4.5% to 7.5% held by the top ten. Sequences were obtained from blood. V is TRBV11-2 and J is TRBJ1-4; D is undetermined. This clonotype was sampled from a girl under 18 with multiple sclerosis. CDR3 residues: CASSLAVGKLFF. CDR3 coding DNA: TGTGCCAGCAGTTTGGCCGTGGGGAAACTGTTTTTT.